Listed here are 16 T cell receptor beta chains from one sample, sequenced in a study of blood T cell repertoires in COVID-19. Clones were read by immunoSEQ multiplex PCR, and TCRdb kept only the in-frame ones, dropping some. The sample includes fewer than 150,000 clones, around 77% seen only once; the top ten take under 14%. Sequencing was performed on peripheral blood. Receptor source: a human donor in a cohort sampled during active COVID-19.

This clone is a singleton in its sample. The chain employs TRBV7-9 and TRBJ1-2; 8 bases align to TRBD1. With V trimmed by 5 bases and J by 8 bases, 10 bases remained unmatched. The CDR3 runs 14 residues. The V gene's germline CDR1 is SEHNR and CDR2 FQNEAQ (reference sequence). CDR3 region: CASSNTQGAEGYTF. In nucleotides, the CDR3 is TGTGCCAGCAGCAATACCCAGGGGGCCGAAGGCTACACCTTC.

V gene TRBV15 combines with J gene TRBJ1-5, with 8 bases lining up with TRBD1. Germline trimming cut 0 bases from V and 4 bases from J; bases unmatched to any gene: 8. This CDR3 region has 17 residues. Germline-derived CDR1 and CDR2 are LNHNV and YYDKDF (reference sequence). The CDR3 sequence: CATSRDQGAFLNQPQHF. The CDR3 DNA reads TGTGCCACCAGCAGAGACCAGGGGGCTTTTTTAAATCAGCCCCAGCATTTT.

The chain couples TRBV3-1 (or the pseudogene TRBV3-2) to TRBJ2-7, with 8 bases identical to TRBD2. In germline, CDR1 is LGHDT, CDR2 YNNKEL (reference sequence). This CDR3 spans 15 amino acids. The V and J ends lost 2 bases and 2 bases, in that order; junction bases with no gene match: 5. The CDR3 DNA sequence: TGTGCCAGCAGCCAAAGAAGCGGGGGACCCTACGAGCAGTACTTC. It specifies CASSQRSGGPYEQYF.

Only one count was recorded for this clone. The V gene is TRBV19, the J gene TRBJ2-3; perhaps TRBD2 as D (5 bases). This CDR3 contains 15 residues. V dropped 3 bases and J dropped 4 bases, with 14 bases sitting between them. Germline CDR1 is LNHDA and CDR2 is SQIVND (reference sequence). The CDR3 sequence is CASSIRRIGADTQYF. The CDR3 coding sequence is TGTGCCAGTAGTATTCGTAGGATCGGGGCAGATACGCAGTATTTT.

V and J are TRBV21-1 and TRBJ2-1; the D call TRBD1 from the table was never checked on the DNA. TRBV21-1 is labeled a pseudogene. The CDR3 has 14 residues. This CDR3 reads CASSKDRSANEQFF. CDR3 DNA: TGTGCCAGCAGCAAGGACAGGTCGGCAAATGAGCAGTTCTTC.

The chain combines TRBV30 with TRBJ1-5; 7 bases match TRBD1. V shed 1 base, J shed 0 bases, and the junction held 6 bases outside the gene matches. This CDR3 spans 16 amino acids. Germline V gene sequence: CDR1 GTSNPN, CDR2 SVGIG (reference sequence). CDR3 nucleotides: TGTGCCTGGAGTGGTGGGACAGAGTATAGCAATCAGCCCCAGCATTTT. Translation: CAWSGGTEYSNQPQHF.

This clone was seen ten or more times. The sample holds other DNA sequences that translate to the same CDR3. The J gene is TRBJ1-4, the V gene TRBV2; the match to TRBD1 covers 9 bases. The V segment lost 4 bases and the J segment 4 bases; nucleotides outside the gene matches: 4. This CDR3 is built from 15 residues. Germline V gives CDR1 SNHLY, CDR2 FYNNEI. The CDR3 protein is CASSVDRGFNEKLFF. The CDR3 coding sequence is TGTGCCAGCAGTGTGGACAGGGGATTTAATGAAAAACTGTTTTTT. The full variable domain, completed using reference TRBV2 and TRBJ1-4, is EPEVTQTPSHQVTQMGQEVILRCVPISNHLYFYWYRQILGQKVEFLVSFYNNEISEKSEIFDDQFSVERPDGSNFTLKIRSTKLEDSAMYFCASSVDRGFNEKLFFGSGTQLSVL.

V is TRBV28 and J is TRBJ2-7, with D tentatively TRBD1 (6 bases). V lost 5 bases and J 1 base, leaving 12 bases between the germline ends. In germline, CDR1 is MDHEN, CDR2 SYDVKM. The CDR3 has 14 residues. CDR3 region: CASSDERGSYEQYF. In DNA form, the CDR3 reads TGTGCCAGCAGTGACGAGAGGGGGTCCTACGAGCAGTACTTC.

This clone turned up a few times. The V call is TRBV7-9, the J call TRBJ1-5; D is uncertain. The V gene lost 5 bases and the J gene lost 3 bases, with 11 bases spanning the gap. CDR1 is SEHNR, CDR2 FQNEAQ, per germline (reference sequence). The CDR3 covers 14 residues. The CDR3, as DNA: TGTGCCAGCAGCCCAGGAGGAGACAATCAGCCCCAGCATTTT. Protein: CASSPGGDNQPQHF.

For this clone: Other nucleotide sequences from this sample produce the same CDR3. The CDR3, as DNA: TGTGCCTGGTCTAGCGGGGGGGCCTACGAGCAGTACTTC. This sequence encodes CAWSSGGAYEQYF. J is TRBJ2-7 and V is TRBV30; 12 bases map to TRBD2. Germline CDR1 reads GTSNPN; CDR2 reads SVGIG (reference sequence). The CDR3 contains 13 residues. Losses at the gene ends were 5 bases for V and 2 bases for J; bases not matched to a gene: 1. Supplemented by reference TRBV30 and TRBJ2-7, the full variable domain reads SQTIHQWPATLVQPVGSPLSLECTVEGTSNPNLYWYRQAAGRGLQLLFYSVGIGQISSEVPQNLSASRPQDRQFILSSKKLLLSDSGFYLCAWSSGGAYEQYFGPGTRLTVT.

The CDR3 is CASSGTNRGGMNTEAFF. Written as DNA, the CDR3 is TGTGCCAGCAGTGGTACCAACAGGGGGGGCATGAACACTGAAGCTTTCTTT. The chain links TRBV2 to TRBJ1-1; TRBD1 matches at 8 bases. With V trimmed by 4 bases and J by 0 bases, 10 bases remained unmatched. Germline-derived CDR1 and CDR2 are SNHLY and FYNNEI. The CDR3 length is 17 residues.

The V gene is TRBV2, the J gene TRBJ2-3; D is uncertain. The V and J ends lost 1 base and 6 bases respectively, with 11 bases between them. From germline, CDR1 is SNHLY and CDR2 FYNNEI. The CDR3 consists of 14 residues. CDR3 DNA: TGTGCCAGCAGTGAAGGAGGTATTTGGGATACGCAGTATTTT. Protein product: CASSEGGIWDTQYF. The full variable domain, rest sourced from reference TRBV2 and TRBJ2-3, is EPEVTQTPSHQVTQMGQEVILRCVPISNHLYFYWYRQILGQKVEFLVSFYNNEISEKSEIFDDQFSVERPDGSNFTLKIRSTKLEDSAMYFCASSEGGIWDTQYFGPGTRLTVL.

CDR3: CASSLDAGRGEKLFF. CDR3 DNA: TGTGCCAGCAGCTTAGACGCGGGGAGAGGGGAAAAACTGTTTTTT. The gene calls are TRBV7-6 and TRBJ1-4; no reliable D call. V gave up 1 base and J gave up 8 bases, with 14 bases separating them. Germline values: CDR1 SGHVS, CDR2 FNYEAQ. The CDR3 totals 15 residues.

The gene calls are TRBV21-1 and TRBJ1-1. TRBV21-1 is a listed pseudogene. The CDR3 is made up of 15 amino acids. CDR3 coding DNA: TGTGCCAGCGGTCCTGAGGGACTCCAGAACACTGAAGCTTTCTTT. Protein product: CASGPEGLQNTEAFF.

This clone has only one observation. The chain carries TRBV9 and TRBJ1-5, with D perhaps TRBD1 (6 bases). Germline V gene data show CDR1 as SGDLS and CDR2 as YYNGEE. Between the trimmed V and J ends, which lost 10 bases and 9 bases, there was a span of 20 bases. The CDR3 is 13 residues long. CDR3 sequence: CARRGGGLAPQHF. Written as DNA, the CDR3 is TGTGCCCGCCGCGGGGGGGGGCTAGCGCCCCAGCATTTT.

This chain connects TRBV28 to TRBJ2-5; 10 nucleotides align to TRBD2. The germline V gene encodes CDR1 MDHEN and CDR2 SYDVKM. With 6 bases clipped from V and 5 bases from J, the junction kept 6 bases outside the gene matches. There are 14 residues in the CDR3. CDR3 amino acids: CASRLSGGVETQYF. The CDR3 DNA sequence: TGTGCCAGCAGGTTAAGCGGGGGGGTTGAGACCCAGTACTTC.